Shown below are 9 T cell receptor beta chains from a single sample sequenced in a study of T cell repertoires in cytomegalovirus infection. These receptors' targets are unknown. TCRdb used MiXCR to reprocess the reads, holding one entry per CDR3 protein. The data show 100,000 or so distinct CDR3 sequences, with roughly two fifths seen just once and just under 75% held by the top ten. Here the sequenced sample was CD8+ T cells from cultured PBMCs, taken from culture after CMV antigen stimulation. The receptor set was obtained from a human donor in good health (CMV status not recorded). Some clones in this sample may be carry-over from other donors' samples.

This rearrangement joins TRBV28 to TRBJ1-2, with 8 bases matching TRBD1. The V and J ends lost 1 base and 0 bases, in that order; junction bases with no gene match: 4. Germline assignment: CDR1 MDHEN and CDR2 SYDVKM. The CDR3 has 16 residues. The CDR3 loop reads CASSLYGQGANYGYTF. DNA of the CDR3: TGTGCCAGCAGTTTATACGGACAGGGCGCTAACTATGGCTACACCTTC.

This clonotype was detected ten times or more. The chain combines TRBV7-2 with TRBJ1-6; D unclear. V shed 3 bases and J shed 0 bases, with 9 bases lying between them. The CDR3 covers 16 residues. Germline CDR1 reads SGHTA; CDR2 reads FQGNSA. The CDR3 nucleotides are TGTGCCAGCAGCTTGCGGTCCAGCTCCTATAATTCACCCCTCCACTTT. Protein sequence: CASSLRSSSYNSPLHF.

The rearrangement links TRBV6-5 to TRBJ2-7; maybe TRBD1 (5 bases). Looked up from germline, CDR1 is MNHEY and CDR2 is SVGAGI. Deletions cut 0 bases from V and 0 bases from J, with 9 bases between. The CDR3 consists of 15 residues. For the CDR3, the DNA is TGTGCCAGCAGTTACTCGTTTGACAGCTCCTACGAGCAGTACTTC. Its protein is CASSYSFDSSYEQYF.

The sample holds a few counts of this clonotype. J is TRBJ2-7 and V is TRBV6-2 or TRBV6-3; 7 bases match TRBD2. V was pared by 3 bases and J by 3 bases, with 11 bases of the junction left unmatched. The CDR3 sequence is 16 residues long. CDR1 and CDR2 from the germline V gene are MNHEY and SVGEGT. The CDR3 sequence: CASSYNAWSGDYEQYF. As DNA, the CDR3 is TGTGCCAGCAGTTATAATGCGTGGAGCGGGGACTACGAGCAGTACTTC.

With respect to this clonotype: Since a much larger clone is just one base distant, this may be a read error. The rearrangement joins TRBV27 to TRBJ2-1, with D perhaps TRBD2 (6 bases). From germline, CDR1 is MNHEY and CDR2 SMNVEV (reference sequence). The CDR3 runs 13 residues. Trimming removed 6 bases from V and 5 bases from J, with 11 bases in between. CDR3 nucleotides: TGTGCCAGCAGCCCGGGACTCAACAATGAGCAGTTCTTC. Translated: CASSPGLNNEQFF.

This chain connects TRBV3-1 to TRBJ2-1; D remains unclear. This CDR3 is built from 15 residues. V gave up 0 bases and J gave up 5 bases, with 11 bases separating them. The germline CDR1 and CDR2 sequences are LGHDT and YNNKEL (reference sequence). The CDR3 sequence is CASSQDLGSNNEQFF. Here the CDR3 DNA reads TGTGCCAGCAGCCAAGATCTGGGCAGTAACAATGAGCAGTTCTTC.

This chain links TRBV12-3 or TRBV12-4 with TRBJ2-2, with D tentatively TRBD1 or TRBD2 (6 bases each). Between the trimmed V and J ends, which lost 8 bases and 2 bases, there was a span of 15 bases. This CDR3 region has 15 residues. CDR3 coding DNA: TGTGCCAGCTCCTGGGCGGGACAAAACACCGGGGAGCTGTTTTTT. Translated: CASSWAGQNTGELFF.

This clonotype has only a few counts. V usage is TRBV27 and J usage is TRBJ2-3; TRBD2 is a possible D gene (6 bases). V gave up 5 bases and J gave up 2 bases, with 17 bases separating them. The CDR3 has 16 amino acids. Germline V gene lookup returns CDR1 MNHEY and CDR2 SMNVEV (reference sequence). As DNA, the CDR3 is TGTGCCAGCAGTCCCAGGGACTCTCCCCCCACAGATACGCAGTATTTT. Translated, it gives CASSPRDSPPTDTQYF.

To note about this clonotype: A much bigger clone sits one base away, suggesting this may be a read error. This sequence joins TRBV4-1 and TRBJ1-4; D possibly corresponds to TRBD1 (6 bases). This CDR3 is 15 amino acids long. V lost 10 bases and J 0 bases, leaving 15 bases between the germline ends. Germline V gene lookup returns CDR1 MGHRA and CDR2 YSYEKL. CDR3 residues: CANREGAATNEKLFF. The CDR3, as DNA: TGCGCCAACAGGGAGGGAGCGGCAACTAATGAAAAACTGTTTTTT.